The clone carrying this TCR beta chain was seen ten or more times. Its antigen is not known. CDR1 and CDR2 from the germline V gene are LNHNV and YYDKDF (reference sequence). The CDR3 totals 15 residues. Trimming stripped 0 bases from V and 0 bases from J, with 9 bases between. Isolation of PBMCs was performed on 8.5 to 10 ml fresh peripheral blood. The sample comes from a study of T cells in Graves' hyperthyroidism and ophthalmopathy. RNA transcripts yielded amplified TCR beta CDR3 regions. First-round RT-PCR targeting the TCR CDR3 was performed with the HTBI primer set. TCRdb re-called the multiplex PCR reads through MiXCR, storing one row per CDR3 protein. The sample shows some 350,000 distinct CDR3 sequences, roughly 25% of them seen only once. General study findings and limits: A 13 V-J signature model discriminated ophthalmopathy versus stable hyperthyroidism. The model foresaw ophthalmopathy a median 6.5 months prior to onset. Blood samples included most of the expanded thyroid clonotypes exceeding 0.001.

V usage is TRBV15 and J usage is TRBJ2-7, with D possibly TRBD2 on 6 matching bases. The sequence was obtained from a man in his forties or fifties with Graves' hyperthyroidism. Source material: blood. The CDR3 sequence: CATSRDLGGSYEQYF. CDR3 DNA sequence: TGTGCCACCAGCAGAGATCTCGGGGGCTCCTACGAGCAGTACTTC.